Shown below are 16 T cell receptor beta chains from a single sample sequenced in a study of hypomethylating agent response in myelodysplastic syndrome (TCRdb year 2021). Library generation was performed with the immunoSEQ multiplex PCR assay. Held by TCRdb, this immuneACCESS table contains in-frame sequences only and omits some clones. Under half of the omission traces to an unresolved V gene where checked; the cause of the rest is unknown. The sample table records several thousand clones; less than 85% of these occur just once. Jointly, the top ten make up roughly a quarter of the sample. Specimen: bone marrow, collected before or after starting hypomethylating agent treatment for myelodysplastic syndrome (not recorded which). The source of these receptors is a human donor with myelodysplastic syndrome.

The chain uses TRBV6-5 and TRBJ2-7, with 8 bases that match TRBD2. J was trimmed by 3 bases and V by 4 bases; bases with no gene match: 8. Germline CDR1 reads MNHEY; CDR2 reads SVGAGI. The CDR3 is 15 residues long. The CDR3 here is CASSLSSGRLYEQYF. The CDR3 coding sequence is TGTGCCAGCAGTTTGTCCAGCGGGAGACTCTACGAGCAGTACTTC.

This chain connects TRBV21-1 to TRBJ2-7; TRBD1 is the table's D call and was not checked against the DNA. TRBV21-1 is a pseudogene locus. This CDR3 is built from 13 residues. The CDR3 sequence is CASSLSGGREQYF. CDR3 DNA: TGTGCCAGCAGCCTCTCAGGGGGCCGCGAGCAGTACTTC.

This rearrangement joins TRBV6-5 to TRBJ1-1, with no clear D. Germline V CDR1 and CDR2: MNHEY, SVGAGI. The CDR3 is 12 residues long. V lost 6 bases and J 11 bases, leaving 16 bases between the germline ends. The CDR3 nucleotides are TGTGCCAGCAGCCCCGGACCGAAGGAGGCTTTCTTT. It is translated as CASSPGPKEAFF.

The chain links TRBV6-6 to TRBJ2-3; TRBD2 might be the D (7 bases). The CDR3 is 15 amino acids. V was pared by 6 bases and J by 2 bases, with 15 bases between. CDR1 and CDR2 (germline): MNHNY, SVGAGI (reference sequence). In nucleotides, the CDR3 is TGTGCCAGCAGACCCGGGGGGCTGGTCACAGATACGCAGTATTTT. Translating it yields CASRPGGLVTDTQYF.

The V call is TRBV18, the J call TRBJ2-1; D remains unclear. The germline gives CDR1 KGHSH, CDR2 LQKENI. This CDR3 has 14 residues. Trimming removed 0 bases from V and 3 bases from J, with 6 bases in between. The CDR3 spells CASSPPAVYNEQFF. The DNA of the CDR3 is TGTGCCAGCTCACCACCGGCGGTCTACAATGAGCAGTTCTTC.

This rearrangement joins TRBV2 to TRBJ1-2, with D uncertain. The germline V gene encodes CDR1 SNHLY and CDR2 FYNNEI. The CDR3 contains 13 residues. V shed 9 bases and J shed 0 bases, with 11 bases lying between them. The CDR3 spells CASKPNPNYGYTF. As DNA, the CDR3 is TGTGCCAGTAAACCCAACCCTAACTATGGCTACACCTTC.

This clone appeared a few times. This chain links TRBV6-5 with TRBJ1-4; TRBD1 matches 7 bases. Germline CDR1 and CDR2: MNHEY and SVGAGI. The CDR3 extends over 15 amino acids. V shed 6 bases, J shed 8 bases, and the junction held 12 bases outside the gene matches. As DNA, the CDR3 is TGTGCCAGCAGCCAGACGACAGGGTATGAAGAAAAACTGTTTTTT. Translation: CASSQTTGYEEKLFF.

The rearrangement links TRBV5-1 to TRBJ2-7; TRBD2 matches at 8 bases. V was clipped by 1 base and J by 6 bases; unmatched bases: 6. This CDR3 is built from 14 residues. CDR1 is SGHRS and CDR2 is YFSETQ in the germline V gene. CDR3 DNA: TGCGCCAGCAGCTTGCATAGCGGGAAATCCGAGCAGTACTTC. Its translation: CASSLHSGKSEQYF.

The rearrangement joins TRBV6-1 to TRBJ1-2, with a tentative D call TRBD1 (5 bases). This CDR3 is 11 amino acids long. Germline V gene lookup returns CDR1 MNHNS and CDR2 SASEGT. V was shortened by 7 bases and J by 8 bases, with 11 bases between the two germline ends. The CDR3 DNA reads TGTGCCAGCACGACAGAGGAGGGCTACACCTTC. Residues: CASTTEEGYTF.

This clone was seen more than once but under ten times. V and J are TRBV10-3 and TRBJ1-1; TRBD1 is a possible D gene (5 bases). In germline, CDR1 is ENHRY, CDR2 SYGVKD. The ends were cut back, 3 bases at V and 0 bases at J, with 23 bases in the middle. The CDR3 is made up of 19 amino acids. The CDR3 spells CAISEASWAGKGMNTEAFF. For the CDR3, the DNA is TGTGCCATCAGTGAAGCAAGTTGGGCAGGGAAGGGTATGAACACTGAAGCTTTCTTT.

This chain joins TRBV28 and TRBJ2-2; 10 bases are shared with TRBD2. This CDR3 contains 14 residues. V dropped 2 bases and J dropped 6; count of bases not matched to a gene: 0. The germline V gene encodes CDR1 MDHEN and CDR2 SYDVKM. The CDR3 loop is CASSLLAGAGELFF. The CDR3 coding sequence is TGTGCCAGCAGTTTACTAGCGGGAGCCGGGGAGCTGTTTTTT.

The V and J genes are TRBV19 and TRBJ2-2; possibly TRBD2 for D (5 bases). This CDR3 has 13 amino acids. Trimming took 3 bases from V and 9 from J, leaving 11 bases between them. Germline CDR1 LNHDA, CDR2 SQIVND (reference sequence). Here the CDR3 reads CASSINPGRELFF. CDR3 coding DNA: TGTGCCAGTAGTATCAATCCCGGGAGGGAGCTGTTTTTT.

V and J are TRBV5-1 and TRBJ2-1; TRBD1 aligns across 9 bases. The CDR3 consists of 12 residues. Losses at the gene ends were 4 bases for V and 10 bases for J; bases not matched to a gene: 3. Per the germline V gene, CDR1 is SGHRS and CDR2 is YFSETQ. CDR3 bases: TGCGCCAGCAGCCCAGGGACAGGGGAGCAGTTCTTC. The encoded protein is CASSPGTGEQFF.

The V call is TRBV9, the J call TRBJ2-2; 10 bases agree with TRBD1. Germline values: CDR1 SGDLS, CDR2 YYNGEE. With V trimmed by 5 bases and J by 6 bases, 1 base remained unmatched. The CDR3 is made up of 13 amino acids. The CDR3 DNA is TGTGCCAGCAGGGGACAGGGGTCCGGGGAGCTGTTTTTT. Protein sequence: CASRGQGSGELFF.

The chain links TRBV2 to TRBJ2-7, with 7 bases aligning to TRBD1. CDR1 and CDR2 (germline): SNHLY, FYNNEI. This CDR3 contains 12 residues. J was trimmed by 6 bases and V by 6 bases; bases with no gene match: 5. The CDR3 reads CASRPGGSEQYF. In DNA form, the CDR3 reads TGTGCCAGCAGGCCAGGGGGAAGCGAGCAGTACTTC.

The chain links TRBV27 to TRBJ1-4, with TRBD1 identical over 11 bases. Germline loops: CDR1 MNHEY, CDR2 SMNVEV (reference sequence). The CDR3 runs 15 residues. J lost 8 bases, V lost 6 bases, and 8 bases had no gene match. The CDR3 protein is CASSRRTGGEEKLFF. The CDR3 nucleotides are TGTGCCAGCAGCCGACGGACAGGGGGCGAAGAAAAACTGTTTTTT.